This TCR beta chain was identified in a study of shared clonotypes between healthy human individuals. Genomic DNA of every subset was divided equally among multiple immunoSEQ plates. Sequenced by immunoSEQ multiplex PCR; TCRdb stores in-frame clones only, minus some. This sample carries around 2.1 million clones, about 93% of them seen once, and the ten largest clones take over 1.5%. Concerning this clone itself: Its specificity is unknown.

General observations from the study: When compared with the clonotypes that were shared by all four sorted-subset donors, the non-shared clonotypes turned out to have lower generation probabilities. On the whole, naive subsets had larger estimated richness than memory subsets had. When naive CD4 clonotypes were compared across a few donors, about 4.9% were shared.

CD8 cells classed as naive were CD45RO-negative and positively selected for CCR7, excluding terminally differentiated effector memory CD45RA+ cells. Material for sequencing was naive CD8+ T cells from PBMCs. The clonotype originates from a man between 18 and 35 years old in good health. Some clones in this sample may be carry-over from other donors' samples.

CDR3 region: CASSLGLAGDDEQFF. Here the CDR3 DNA reads TGCGCCAGCAGCCTAGGACTAGCGGGAGACGATGAGCAGTTCTTC. This sequence joins TRBV4-1 and TRBJ2-1, with 13 bases aligning to TRBD2. Germline-derived CDR1 and CDR2 are MGHRA and YSYEKL. The CDR3 totals 15 residues. With 4 bases clipped from V and 8 bases from J, the junction kept 5 bases outside the gene matches.